A selection of T cell receptor beta chains follows, all from one sample in a study of CD8 T cells in ankylosing spondylitis. Via MiXCR, TCRdb re-called the 5' RACE reads, giving one row per CDR3 protein. Of 150,000 to 200,000 distinct CDR3 sequences listed, 9.5% to 13% are singletons. Sequenced material: blood, either unsorted or a sorted T cell fraction (not recorded which). The source is a male donor with ankylosing spondylitis or in good health (not recorded which). CDR3s include the opening cysteine and the closing phenylalanine or tryptophan. The D gene is left open where the match is weak. Where a row states a size, it is once, few, many or the class of an expanded clone; other rows omit it.

few,TRBJ2-1,TRBV7-2,TRBD2,CASSLGAGRVNNEQFF,TGTGCCAGCAGCTTAGGAGCGGGAAGAGTAAACAATGAGCAGTTCTTC
.,TRBJ2-7,TRBV19,TRBD1,CASSPRDRATYEQYF,TGTGCCAGTAGCCCCCGGGACAGGGCAACCTACGAGCAGTACTTC
few,TRBJ2-1,TRBV11-2,.,CASSKLGFVVNEQFF,TGTGCCAGCAGCAAACTTGGGTTTGTCGTAAATGAGCAGTTCTTC
.,TRBJ1-1,TRBV5-4,.,CASSRLRGLNTEAFF,TGTGCCAGCAGCCGTTTGAGGGGTCTGAACACTGAAGCTTTCTTT
few,TRBJ1-2,TRBV20-1,.,CSARDSLNYGYTF,TGCAGTGCTAGGGACAGCCTTAACTATGGCTACACCTTC
.,TRBJ2-1,TRBV12-3/TRBV12-4,.,CASSLGGVGNNEQFF,TGTGCCAGCAGCCTAGGGGGAGTAGGGAACAATGAGCAGTTCTTC
.,TRBJ2-3,TRBV7-9,.,CASSLASRGDTQYF,TGTGCCAGCAGCTTAGCCAGCCGGGGCGATACGCAGTATTTT
many,TRBJ2-2,TRBV5-1,.,CASSPDSATRELFF,TGCGCCAGCAGCCCGGACTCCGCCACCCGGGAGCTGTTTTTT
many,TRBJ1-2,TRBV6-5,TRBD1,CASSSGQGVRDYGYTF,TGTGCCAGCAGTTCGGGACAGGGGGTACGGGACTATGGCTACACCTTC
few,TRBJ2-7,TRBV3-1,TRBD1,CASSQDRGPYEQYF,TGTGCCAGCAGCCAGGACAGGGGGCCGTACGAGCAGTACTTC
many,TRBJ2-5,TRBV27,.,CASSLILGSPETQYF,TGTGCCAGCAGTTTAATTCTTGGGAGTCCAGAGACCCAGTACTTC
few,TRBJ2-1,TRBV6-1,.,CASSDRDSLADEQFF,TGTGCCAGCAGTGACCGGGACAGCCTAGCGGATGAGCAGTTCTTC
many,TRBJ2-7,TRBV7-6,.,CASSSSSPGLAYYEQYF,TGTGCCAGCAGCTCCTCCTCCCCAGGGCTAGCATACTACGAGCAGTACTTC
many,TRBJ1-1,TRBV6-2/TRBV6-3,.,CASSYKGQGNTEAFF,TGTGCCAGCAGTTACAAAGGGCAGGGGAACACTGAAGCTTTCTTT
few,TRBJ2-1,TRBV11-2,TRBD2,CASSRGTSVRNEQFF,TGTGCCAGCAGCCGGGGGACTAGCGTGCGCAATGAGCAGTTCTTC
many,TRBJ1-2,TRBV4-3,.,CASSQARTLNYGYTF,TGCGCCAGCAGCCAAGCCAGAACCCTTAACTATGGCTACACCTTC
few,TRBJ1-6,TRBV7-9,.,CASSLGGEGSAPLHF,TGTGCCAGCAGCTTAGGTGGTGAGGGGAGCGCACCCCTCCACTTT
few,TRBJ1-1,TRBV30,.,CAWSVAKYTEAFF,TGTGCCTGGAGTGTTGCGAAGTACACTGAAGCTTTCTTT
many,TRBJ1-2,TRBV28,TRBD1,CASSAGQGRGYTF,TGTGCCAGCAGTGCGGGACAGGGACGCGGCTACACCTTC
many,TRBJ2-1,TRBV20-1,.,CSASGDNEQFF,TGCAGTGCTTCGGGGGACAATGAGCAGTTCTTC
many,TRBJ1-1,TRBV6-1,.,CASSERQGPNTEAFF,TGTGCCAGCAGTGAACGGCAGGGACCCAACACTGAAGCTTTCTTT
many,TRBJ2-7,TRBV20-1,.,CSATGPYEQYF,TGCAGTGCCACGGGACCTTACGAGCAGTACTTC
few,TRBJ1-1,TRBV6-5,.,CASSYTGNAEAFF,TGTGCCAGCAGTTATACAGGGAACGCTGAAGCTTTCTTT
.,TRBJ2-3,TRBV18,.,CASSPGPTSTDTQYF,TGTGCCAGCTCACCGGGCCCAACAAGCACAGATACGCAGTATTTT
many,TRBJ2-5,TRBV24-1,.,CATSDQLGGVETQYF,TGTGCCACCAGTGACCAGCTCGGAGGGGTAGAGACCCAGTACTTC
.,TRBJ1-1,TRBV3-1,TRBD1,CASSPSGQGVGTEAFF,TGTGCCAGCAGCCCCTCCGGACAGGGGGTGGGCACTGAAGCTTTCTTT
many,TRBJ2-1,TRBV20-1,.,CCARVGGAPSSYNEQFF,TGCTGTGCTAGAGTGGGGGGAGCCCCCTCCTCCTACAATGAGCAGTTCTTC
many,TRBJ1-2,TRBV27,.,CASTDRPRSYGYTF,TGTGCCAGCACCGACAGGCCCCGTTCCTATGGCTACACCTTC
many,TRBJ1-5,TRBV27,.,CASGFNQPQHF,TGTGCCAGCGGATTCAATCAGCCCCAGCATTTT
.,TRBJ2-3,TRBV5-6,TRBD2,CASSLGSGGWIDTQYF,TGTGCCAGCAGCTTGGGTAGCGGGGGTTGGATAGATACGCAGTATTTT
many,TRBJ1-1,TRBV12-3/TRBV12-4,TRBD1,CASTLGQGASEAFF,TGTGCCAGCACGCTGGGACAGGGGGCCTCTGAAGCTTTCTTT
few,TRBJ2-3,TRBV4-3,.,CASSQNPGPIRTDTQYF,TGCGCCAGCAGCCAAAATCCGGGCCCTATTCGCACAGATACGCAGTATTTT
.,TRBJ2-3,TRBV6-2/TRBV6-3,.,CASSYGRADTQYF,TGTGCCAGCAGTTACGGCCGGGCAGATACGCAGTATTTT
.,TRBJ2-2,TRBV20-1,TRBD2,CCARSGGAPSNAGELFF,TGCTGTGCCAGGAGCGGGGGGGCTCCAAGTAACGCCGGGGAGCTGTTTTTT
.,TRBJ1-4,TRBV7-9,.,CASSLAGTNEKLFF,TGTGCCAGCAGCTTAGCGGGTACTAATGAAAAACTGTTTTTT
many,TRBJ1-2,TRBV10-3,.,CAISDGLTGSGGYTF,TGTGCCATCAGTGATGGCCTCACAGGGAGCGGTGGCTACACCTTC
many,TRBJ2-7,TRBV6-5,.,CASSYSSGEQYF,TGTGCCAGCAGTTACTCATCCGGCGAGCAGTACTTC
.,TRBJ2-1,TRBV7-9,.,CASSLGPGGVNEQFF,TGTGCCAGCAGCCTAGGACCCGGCGGGGTTAATGAGCAGTTCTTC
many,TRBJ2-2,TRBV7-6,.,CASSFPAGELFF,TGTGCCAGCAGCTTTCCGGCCGGGGAGCTGTTTTTT
few,TRBJ2-7,TRBV9,TRBD2,CASSRLAGRSYEQYF,TGTGCCAGCTCCCGACTAGCGGGTCGGTCCTACGAGCAGTACTTC